The 9 T cell receptor beta chains presented below share a single source sample, sequenced in a study of blood T cells in healthy people across ages. PCR was performed a second time for about 6 to 12 cycles using a sample-barcoded 5' primer and a J-beta primer mix. Using its own MiXCR run on the 5' RACE reads, TCRdb lists one record per CDR3 protein. The sample consists of over a million distinct CDR3 sequences, more than 40% of them appearing once. The source material was blood. These receptors came from a woman in her sixties or seventies in good health.

V usage is TRBV6-1 and J usage is TRBJ2-7; D is ambiguous. This CDR3 has 12 residues. Trimming left V 6 bases short and J 7 bases short, with 13 bases between. The germline gives CDR1 MNHNS, CDR2 SASEGT. CDR3 sequence: CASSSRAVEQYF. CDR3 nucleotide sequence: TGTGCCAGCAGCTCCCGCGCAGTGGAGCAGTACTTC.

The chain is built from TRBV20-1 and TRBJ2-7; weak D call: TRBD2 (6 bases). The germline gives CDR1 DFQATT, CDR2 SNEGSKA (reference sequence). This CDR3 is built from 13 residues. V lost 0 bases, J lost 12 bases, and 18 bases lay in between. The CDR3, as DNA: TGCAGTGCTAGAGAAAGGATCGGTCAGGGACTGTACTTC. Protein: CSARERIGQGLYF.

This clonotype showed up many times. The J gene is TRBJ2-5, the V gene TRBV29-1, with D unclear. Deletions cut 0 bases from V and 4 bases from J, with 6 bases between. The length of the CDR3 is 12 residues. Germline assignment: CDR1 SQVTM and CDR2 ANQGSEA. This CDR3 reads CSVEDPGETQYF. In nucleotides, the CDR3 is TGCAGCGTTGAAGACCCGGGAGAGACCCAGTACTTC.

This clonotype was detected once. The chain has TRBV5-1 and TRBJ1-5; no definite D call. Trimming took off 4 bases at V and 1 base at J, with 18 bases between the two ends. Germline lookup yields CDR1 SGHRS and CDR2 YFSETQ. The CDR3 is 17 amino acids. The CDR3 spells CASSTPGSVESNQPQHF. For the CDR3, the DNA is TGCGCCAGCAGCACCCCTGGGAGTGTCGAGAGCAATCAGCCCCAGCATTTT.

In its sample, this clonotype was seen a few times. The V gene is TRBV20-1, the J gene TRBJ2-3, with 9 bases lining up with TRBD2. In germline, CDR1 is DFQATT, CDR2 SNEGSKA (reference sequence). The ends lost 3 bases at V and 3 bases at J; junction bases unmatched: 7. The CDR3 covers 15 residues. The CDR3 region is CSARKGLAGTDTQYF. The CDR3 DNA sequence: TGCAGTGCTAGGAAGGGACTAGCAGGAACAGATACGCAGTATTTT.

The chain joins TRBV24-1 to TRBJ2-1; maybe TRBD2 (5 bases). CDR1 KGHDR and CDR2 SFDVKD come from the germline V gene. The CDR3 is 15 residues long. V was cut by 11 bases and J by 5 bases, with 21 bases left in between. The CDR3 reads CAMPLGCRENNEQFF. The DNA of the CDR3 is TGTGCCATGCCCCTGGGCTGCCGGGAAAACAATGAGCAGTTCTTC.

This chain links TRBV6-2 or TRBV6-3 with TRBJ2-1; a weak D match, TRBD1 (5 bases). Germline assignment: CDR1 MNHEY and CDR2 SVGEGT. The CDR3 extends over 15 amino acids. Trimming shortened V by 6 bases and J by 5 bases, and 17 bases separated the two germline ends. DNA of the CDR3: TGTGCCAGCAGCCCTGACAGCAAGATAAACAATGAGCAGTTCTTC. Translating gives CASSPDSKINNEQFF.

The gene calls are TRBV27 and TRBJ2-5, with 7 positions matching TRBD2. Germline V gene sequence: CDR1 MNHEY, CDR2 SMNVEV (reference sequence). This CDR3 is built from 13 residues. V was pared by 4 bases and J by 11 bases, with 10 bases of the junction left unmatched. The CDR3 coding sequence is TGTGCCAGCAGTTCGGGACTACACAATGAGCAGTACTTC. This gives the protein CASSSGLHNEQYF.

J is TRBJ2-2 and V is TRBV29-1, with unresolved D. This CDR3 region has 14 residues. V gave up 6 bases and J gave up 1 base, with 12 bases separating them. Per the germline V gene, CDR1 is SQVTM and CDR2 is ANQGSEA. This CDR3 reads CSVAGRMNTGELFF. The DNA for the CDR3 is TGCAGCGTCGCAGGACGGATGAACACCGGGGAGCTGTTTTTT.